This entry features one TCR beta chain sequence. Its recognized antigen is unknown. Base quality data are lacking; no much larger clone is found one base away. This entry is derived from a study of blood T cell repertoires in COVID-19 (TCRdb year 2020). As for the study more broadly: Samples from collaborators originated in the United States, Italy and Spain and spanned both the acute and convalescent phases of COVID-19. The material from the prospective study consisted of cDNA or gDNA derived from T cells, B-cell-depleted T cells, or PBMCs. The repertoires were released in a freely available public database intended as a resource for research on the immune response to SARS-CoV-2. Samples came from the ongoing ImmuneRACE study (first 160 participants) plus 1,254 subjects from 6 global collaborators. Deeply sampled blood TCRbeta repertoires from subjects exposed to, actively infected with, or recovered from COVID-19 were included in the dataset. Where HLA class I and class II types were available, the types were taken from metadata supplied by the sample provider, not from assay-based typing. A de-identified subject ID, COVID-19 status, age in years and sex were almost always included in the sample metadata. Results and caveats for the whole study, not just this receptor: Clinical and demographic metadata were provided uncurated, with the amount varying by source and participant.

Via the germline V gene, CDR1 is MNHEY and CDR2 SVGAGI. Including cysteine and phenylalanine, the CDR3 has 11 amino acids. The sequence is cut down to CDR3 DNA, 33 bases in frame from base 1. The germline ends are 5 bases apart after V is trimmed by 8 bases and J by 0 bases. Each collaborating institution followed its own protocols to collect whole blood in K2EDTA tubes. For TCRbeta analysis, collaborators shipped samples in one of three forms: frozen whole blood, isolated PBMCs, or DNA extracted from either of those sample types. The immunoSEQ Assay, a bias-controlled multiplex PCR, was used to amplify TCRbeta CDR3 regions from genomic DNA. The study's own analysis went as follows. The number of nucleated cells in each sample was estimated from the amplification of reference gene primers within the assay. Sequence reads were collapsed and filtered to measure the absolute abundance of every unique TCRbeta CDR3 rearrangement. For each sample, productive Simpson clonality was calculated by taking the square root of Simpson's diversity index across productive rearrangements. TCRdb took over this immuneACCESS table, retaining in-frame rearrangements with V and J assigned. Such tables are incomplete; in checked studies, under half of the missing clones stem from an unresolved V gene, and the remainder is unexplained. D and trimming were read from the DNA, whereas the V and J calls and clone size are those reported in that table. A total of about 140,000 clones appear in this sample, about 86% of them only once. The top ten constitute around 4% of the sample.

The sequenced material came from peripheral blood. The chain joins TRBV6-5 to TRBJ2-7; TRBD1 is a possible D gene, resting on 5 matching bases. The source is a woman aged 55-69 years with acute or convalescent COVID-19. The encoded CDR3 is CASDSSYEQYF. DNA sequence: TGTGCCAGCGACAGCTCCTACGAGCAGTACTTC.